Below, 2 T cell receptor beta chains from the same sample are listed, as sequenced in a study of blood T cell repertoires in COVID-19. This table comes from immunoSEQ multiplex PCR, and its TCRdb copy is limited to in-frame clones, with some not included. The sample gives about 150,000 clones, around 88% of which show up once; under 6% is in the top ten. The sample consisted of peripheral blood. Source of these receptors: a human donor in a cohort sampled during active COVID-19.

This chain connects TRBV30 to TRBJ1-3, with 8 bases aligning to TRBD1. CDR1 and CDR2 from the germline V gene are GTSNPN and SVGIG (reference sequence). The CDR3 covers 13 residues. The V gene end was trimmed by 6 bases and the J gene end by 4 bases; junction bases not matched to a gene: 5. CDR3 in amino acids: CACATGGGNTIYF. Written as DNA, the CDR3 is TGTGCCTGCGCAACAGGGGGAGGAAACACCATATATTTT.

DNA for the CDR3: TGCAGTGCTAGTAGGCGGGAGGCCCCCCCCCTTTATAGGGGCGAGCAGTACTTC. Amino acid sequence: CSASRREAPPLYRGEQYF. This chain joins TRBV20-1 and TRBJ2-7; 8 nucleotides agree with TRBD2. CDR3 length equals 18 residues. V shed 3 bases, J shed 6 bases, and the junction held 22 bases outside the gene matches. Per germline, CDR1 DFQATT and CDR2 SNEGSKA (reference sequence).